This T cell receptor beta chain was recovered during a study of PD-1 blockade in classical Hodgkin lymphoma. Germline V gives CDR1 MNHEY, CDR2 SVGAGI. CDR3 size: 15 residues. V was shortened by 5 bases and J by 2 bases, with 14 bases between the two germline ends. Profiled with immunoSEQ multiplex PCR; TCRdb holds only in-frame clones, not every one. The sample includes 10,000 to 15,000 clones, 84% of them seen just once. Relapse was seen in all patients after autologous stem cell transplantation, and brentuximab vedotin exposure was variable. This sequence joins TRBV6-5 and TRBJ2-3; D is perhaps TRBD1 or TRBD2 (5 bases each). This TCR was sampled from a human donor with classical Hodgkin lymphoma. This sample comprised peripheral blood mononuclear cells (PBMCs), obtained at baseline. CDR3 amino acids: CASSLGTGNTDTQYF. As DNA, the CDR3 is TGTGCCAGCAGTCTTGGGACGGGGAACACAGATACGCAGTATTTT.